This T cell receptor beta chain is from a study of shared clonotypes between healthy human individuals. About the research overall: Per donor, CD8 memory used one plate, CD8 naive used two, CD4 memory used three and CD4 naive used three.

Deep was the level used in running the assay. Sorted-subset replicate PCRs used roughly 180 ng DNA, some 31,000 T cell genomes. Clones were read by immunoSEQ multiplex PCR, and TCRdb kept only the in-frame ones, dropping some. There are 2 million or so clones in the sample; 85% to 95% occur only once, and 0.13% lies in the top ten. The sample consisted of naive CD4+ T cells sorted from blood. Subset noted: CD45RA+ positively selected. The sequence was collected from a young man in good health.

The CDR3 DNA sequence: TGTGCCAGCTCAACAGGGGACACAGATACGCAGTATTTT. Residues: CASSTGDTDTQYF. The J gene is TRBJ2-3, the V gene TRBV18; 7 bases map to TRBD1. The CDR3 runs 13 residues. Trimming cost V 5 bases and J 2 bases; bases outside gene matches: 1. From germline, CDR1 is KGHSH and CDR2 LQKENI.